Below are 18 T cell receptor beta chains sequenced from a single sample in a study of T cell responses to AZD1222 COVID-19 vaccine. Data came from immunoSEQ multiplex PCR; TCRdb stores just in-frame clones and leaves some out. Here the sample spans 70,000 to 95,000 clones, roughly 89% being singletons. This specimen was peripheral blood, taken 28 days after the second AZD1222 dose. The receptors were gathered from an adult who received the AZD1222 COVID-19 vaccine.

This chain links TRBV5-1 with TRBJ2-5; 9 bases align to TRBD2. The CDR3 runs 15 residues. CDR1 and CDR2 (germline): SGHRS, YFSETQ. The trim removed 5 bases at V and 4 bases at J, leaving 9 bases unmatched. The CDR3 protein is CASSIAGAGGETQYF. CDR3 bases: TGCGCCAGCAGTATAGCGGGGGCCGGAGGAGAGACCCAGTACTTC.

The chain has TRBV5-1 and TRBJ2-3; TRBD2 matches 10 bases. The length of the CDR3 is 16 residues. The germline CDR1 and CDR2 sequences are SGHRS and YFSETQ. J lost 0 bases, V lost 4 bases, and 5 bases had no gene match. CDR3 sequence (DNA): TGCGCCAGCAGCACCACTAGCGGGGTTAGCACAGATACGCAGTATTTT. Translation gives CASSTTSGVSTDTQYF.

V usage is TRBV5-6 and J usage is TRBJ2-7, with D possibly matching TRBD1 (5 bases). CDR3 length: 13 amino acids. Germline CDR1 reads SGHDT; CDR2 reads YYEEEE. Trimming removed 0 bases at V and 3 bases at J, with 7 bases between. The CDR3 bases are TGTGCCAGCAGCTTGGCGGACAACTACGAGCAGTACTTC. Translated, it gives CASSLADNYEQYF.

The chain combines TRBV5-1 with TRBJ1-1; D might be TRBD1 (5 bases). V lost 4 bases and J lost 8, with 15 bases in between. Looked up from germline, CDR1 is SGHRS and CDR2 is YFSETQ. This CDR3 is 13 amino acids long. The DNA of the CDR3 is TGCGCCAGCAGCACACAGGTTTCCACCGAAGCTTTCTTT. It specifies CASSTQVSTEAFF.

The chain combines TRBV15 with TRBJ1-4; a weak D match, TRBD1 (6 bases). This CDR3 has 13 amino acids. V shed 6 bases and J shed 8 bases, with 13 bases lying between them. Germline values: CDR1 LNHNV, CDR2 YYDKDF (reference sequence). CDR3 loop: CATRIQGEEKLFF. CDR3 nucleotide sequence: TGTGCCACCAGGATACAGGGAGAGGAAAAACTGTTTTTT.

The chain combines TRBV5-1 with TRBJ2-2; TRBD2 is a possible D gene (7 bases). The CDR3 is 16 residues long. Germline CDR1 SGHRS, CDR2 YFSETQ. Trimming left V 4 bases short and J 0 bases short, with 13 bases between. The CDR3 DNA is TGCGCCAGCAGCCCCGGCGGGGGCGCGAACACCGGGGAGCTGTTTTTT. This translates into CASSPGGGANTGELFF.

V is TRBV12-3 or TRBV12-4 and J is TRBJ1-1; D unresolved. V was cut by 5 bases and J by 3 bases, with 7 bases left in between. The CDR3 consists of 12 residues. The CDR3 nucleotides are TGTGCCAGCAGTCTCCCTCACACTGAAGCTTTCTTT. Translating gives CASSLPHTEAFF.

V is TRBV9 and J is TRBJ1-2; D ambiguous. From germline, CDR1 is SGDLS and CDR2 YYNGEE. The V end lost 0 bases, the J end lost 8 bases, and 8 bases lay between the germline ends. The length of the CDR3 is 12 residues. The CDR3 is CASSVGQEGYTF. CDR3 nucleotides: TGTGCCAGCAGCGTAGGGCAGGAGGGCTACACCTTC.

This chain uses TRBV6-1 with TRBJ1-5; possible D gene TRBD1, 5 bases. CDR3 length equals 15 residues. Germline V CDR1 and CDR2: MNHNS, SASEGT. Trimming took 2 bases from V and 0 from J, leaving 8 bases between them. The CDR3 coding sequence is TGTGCCAGCAGTGAACGACAGTCTAGCAATCAGCCCCAGCATTTT. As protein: CASSERQSSNQPQHF.

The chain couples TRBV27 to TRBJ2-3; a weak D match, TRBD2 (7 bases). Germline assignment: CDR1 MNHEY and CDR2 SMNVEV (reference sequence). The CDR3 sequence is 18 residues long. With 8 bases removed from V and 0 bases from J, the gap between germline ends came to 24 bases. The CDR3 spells CASGPGGGGRTSTDTQYF. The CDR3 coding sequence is TGTGCCAGCGGCCCTGGCGGCGGGGGCCGAACTAGCACAGATACGCAGTATTTT.

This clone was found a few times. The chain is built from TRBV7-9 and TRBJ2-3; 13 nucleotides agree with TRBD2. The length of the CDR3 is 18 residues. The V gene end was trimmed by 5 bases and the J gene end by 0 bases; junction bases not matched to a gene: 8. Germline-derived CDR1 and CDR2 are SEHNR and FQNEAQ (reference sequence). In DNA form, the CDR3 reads TGTGCCAGCAGCCCCGGGACTAGCGGGGCCACTAGCACAGATACGCAGTATTTT. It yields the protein CASSPGTSGATSTDTQYF. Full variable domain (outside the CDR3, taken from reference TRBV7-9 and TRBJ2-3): DTGVSQNPRHKITKRGQNVTFRCDPISEHNRLYWYRQTLGQGPEFLTYFQNEAQLEKSRLLSDRFSAERPKGSFSTLEIQRTEQGDSAMYLCASSPGTSGATSTDTQYFGPGTRLTVL.

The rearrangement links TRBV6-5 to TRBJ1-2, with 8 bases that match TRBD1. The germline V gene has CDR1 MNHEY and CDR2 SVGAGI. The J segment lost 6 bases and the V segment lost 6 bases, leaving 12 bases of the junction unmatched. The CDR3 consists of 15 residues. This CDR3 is CASRAGGSPRDGYTF. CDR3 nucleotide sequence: TGTGCCAGCAGAGCAGGGGGCAGTCCCAGGGATGGCTACACCTTC.

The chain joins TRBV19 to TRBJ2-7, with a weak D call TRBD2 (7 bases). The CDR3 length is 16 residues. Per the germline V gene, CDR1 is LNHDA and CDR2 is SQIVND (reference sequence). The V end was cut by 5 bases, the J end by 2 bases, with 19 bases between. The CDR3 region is CASSPEGWGGPYEQYF. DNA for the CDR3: TGTGCCAGTAGTCCTGAGGGCTGGGGGGGGCCCTACGAGCAGTACTTC.

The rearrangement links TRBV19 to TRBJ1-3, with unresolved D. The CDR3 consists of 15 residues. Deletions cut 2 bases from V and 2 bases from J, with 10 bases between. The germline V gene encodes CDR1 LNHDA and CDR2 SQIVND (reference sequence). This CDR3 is CASSIPSSTGNTIYF. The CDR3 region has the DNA TGTGCCAGTAGTATACCGTCAAGTACTGGAAACACCATATATTTT. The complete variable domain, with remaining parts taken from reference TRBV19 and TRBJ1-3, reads DGGITQSPKYLFRKEGQNVTLSCEQNLNHDAMYWYRQDPGQGLRLIYYSQIVNDFQKGDIAEGYSVSREKKESFPLTVTSAQKNPTAFYLCASSIPSSTGNTIYFGEGSWLTVV.

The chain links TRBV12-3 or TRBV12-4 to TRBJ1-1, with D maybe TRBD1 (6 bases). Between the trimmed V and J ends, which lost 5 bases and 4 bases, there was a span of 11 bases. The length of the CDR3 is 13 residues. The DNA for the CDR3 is TGTGCCAGCAGTCTTACAGGGACCACTGAAGCTTTCTTT. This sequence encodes CASSLTGTTEAFF.

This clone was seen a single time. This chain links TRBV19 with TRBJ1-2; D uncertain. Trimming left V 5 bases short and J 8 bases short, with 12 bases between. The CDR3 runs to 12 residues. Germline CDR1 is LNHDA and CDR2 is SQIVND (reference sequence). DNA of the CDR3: TGTGCCAGTAGTTCTCTCATGGGAGGCTACACCTTC. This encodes CASSSLMGGYTF.

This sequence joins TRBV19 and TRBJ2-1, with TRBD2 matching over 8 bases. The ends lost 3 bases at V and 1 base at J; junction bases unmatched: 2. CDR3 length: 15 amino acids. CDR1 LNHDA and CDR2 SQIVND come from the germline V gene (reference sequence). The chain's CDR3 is CASSIIAGSYNEQFF. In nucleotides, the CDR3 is TGTGCCAGTAGTATTATAGCGGGGTCCTACAATGAGCAGTTCTTC.

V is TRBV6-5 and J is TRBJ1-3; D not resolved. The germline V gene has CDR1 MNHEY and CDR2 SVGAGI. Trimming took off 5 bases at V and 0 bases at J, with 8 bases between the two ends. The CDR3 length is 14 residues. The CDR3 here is CASSQDYSGNTIYF. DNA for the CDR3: TGTGCCAGCAGTCAGGACTACTCTGGAAACACCATATATTTT.